This note documents a single T cell receptor (beta chain) sequence. Its antigen is not known. The sample originates from a study of shared clonotypes between healthy human individuals. Whole-study results and caveats: Incomplete sequencing of sorted subsets was indicated by rarefaction despite large depth.

V was shortened by 0 bases and J by 4 bases, with 11 bases between the two germline ends. Germline-derived CDR1 and CDR2 are GTSNPN and SVGIG (reference sequence). The CDR3 is 14 amino acids. An even split of each subset's genomic DNA across several immunoSEQ plates was performed. The protocol was immunoSEQ multiplex PCR, while the TCRdb copy is restricted to in-frame clones and leaves out a portion. Here the sample spans about 380,000 clones, just over 95% being singletons. Material for sequencing was memory CD8+ T cells sorted from blood. Noted subset: CD45RO+ cells pooled with CCR7-negative TemRA cells. The clonotype originates from a man aged 25 to 40 in good health. The chain employs TRBV30 and TRBJ2-3; perhaps TRBD2 as D (6 bases). CDR3: CAWSVEERADTQYF. The CDR3 DNA reads as TGTGCCTGGAGTGTAGAAGAGCGGGCAGATACGCAGTATTTT.